This TCR beta chain emerged from a study of blood T cell repertoires in COVID-19. Study information: Acute and convalescent COVID-19 specimens originated in the United States, Italy and Spain. The analysed material was cDNA or gDNA that came from T cells, B-cell-depleted T cells, or PBMCs.

The CDR3 loop spans 14 amino acids. Germline CDR1 and CDR2: SEHNR and FQNEAQ (reference sequence). The V gene lost 3 bases and the J gene lost 3 bases, with 6 bases spanning the gap. In the authors' methods: Scientists estimated how many nucleated cells there were by amplifying reference gene primers. Here immunoSEQ multiplex PCR was the method, and the copy in TCRdb shows in-frame clones only, minus some. Clone size and the V and J calls come from that table; the DNA yielded D and trimming. This table holds around 250,000 clones, approximately 88% found once. The chain combines TRBV7-9 with TRBJ1-6; possible D gene TRBD1, 6 bases. Sequencing was done on a sample of peripheral blood. The TCR originated in a human donor in a cohort sampled during active COVID-19. The CDR3 DNA sequence: TGTGCCAGCAGCTTGGACAGCTATAATTCACCCCTCCACTTT. The encoded protein is CASSLDSYNSPLHF.